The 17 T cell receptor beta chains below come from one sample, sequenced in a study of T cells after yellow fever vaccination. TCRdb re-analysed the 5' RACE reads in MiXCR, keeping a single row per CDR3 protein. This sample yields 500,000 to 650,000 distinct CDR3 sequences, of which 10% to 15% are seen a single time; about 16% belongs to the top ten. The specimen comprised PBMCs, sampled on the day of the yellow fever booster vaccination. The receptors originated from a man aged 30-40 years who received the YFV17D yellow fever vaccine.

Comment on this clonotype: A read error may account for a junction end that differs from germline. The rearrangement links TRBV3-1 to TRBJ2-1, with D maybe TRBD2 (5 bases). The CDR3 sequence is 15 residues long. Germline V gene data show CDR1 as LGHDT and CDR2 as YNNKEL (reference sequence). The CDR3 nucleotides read TGTGCCAGCACCCAAGATGCCGGAGGCGGCAATGAGCAGTTCTTC. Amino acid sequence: CASTQDAGGGNEQFF.

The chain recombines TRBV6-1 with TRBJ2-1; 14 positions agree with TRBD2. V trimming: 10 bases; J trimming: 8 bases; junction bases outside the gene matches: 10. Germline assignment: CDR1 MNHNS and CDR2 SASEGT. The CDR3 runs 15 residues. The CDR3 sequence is CATRTSGRRVDEQFF. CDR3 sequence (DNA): TGTGCCACGCGGACTAGCGGGAGGAGGGTTGATGAGCAGTTCTTC.

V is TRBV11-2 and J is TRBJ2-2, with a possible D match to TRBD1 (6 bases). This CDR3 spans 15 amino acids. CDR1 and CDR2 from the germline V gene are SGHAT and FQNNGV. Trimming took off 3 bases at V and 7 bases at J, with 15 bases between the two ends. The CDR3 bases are TGTGCCAGCAGCTTTTGGACAGCCCAGGTCGGGGAGCTGTTTTTT. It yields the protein CASSFWTAQVGELFF.

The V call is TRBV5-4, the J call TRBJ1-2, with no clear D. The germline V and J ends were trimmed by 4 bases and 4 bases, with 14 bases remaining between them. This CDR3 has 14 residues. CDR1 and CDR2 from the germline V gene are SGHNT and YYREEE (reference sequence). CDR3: CASSKGESIYGYTF. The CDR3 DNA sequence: TGTGCCAGCAGCAAAGGAGAGTCCATCTATGGCTACACCTTC. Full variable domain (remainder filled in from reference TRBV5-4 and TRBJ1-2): ETGVTQSPTHLIKTRGQQVTLRCSSQSGHNTVSWYQQALGQGPQFIFQYYREEENGRGNFPPRFSGLQFPNYSSELNVNALELDDSALYLCASSKGESIYGYTFGSGTRLTVV.

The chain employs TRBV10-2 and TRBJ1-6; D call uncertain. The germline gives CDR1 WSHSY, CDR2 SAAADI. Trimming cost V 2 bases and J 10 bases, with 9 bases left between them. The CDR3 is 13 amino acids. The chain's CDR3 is CASSEIRRSPLHF. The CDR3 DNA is TGCGCCAGCAGTGAGATCAGGAGGTCACCCCTCCACTTT.

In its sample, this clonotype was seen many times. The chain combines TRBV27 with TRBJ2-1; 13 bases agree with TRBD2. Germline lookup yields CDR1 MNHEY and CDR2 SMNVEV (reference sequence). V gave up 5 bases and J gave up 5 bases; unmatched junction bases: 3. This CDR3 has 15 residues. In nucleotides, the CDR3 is TGTGCCAGCAGTGTCGGACTAGCGGGAGACAATGAGCAGTTCTTC. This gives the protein CASSVGLAGDNEQFF.

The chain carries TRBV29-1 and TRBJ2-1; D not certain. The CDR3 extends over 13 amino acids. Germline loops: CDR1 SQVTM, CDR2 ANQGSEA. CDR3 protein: CSGGFASYNEQFF. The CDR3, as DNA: TGCAGTGGTGGCTTTGCCTCCTACAATGAGCAGTTCTTC.

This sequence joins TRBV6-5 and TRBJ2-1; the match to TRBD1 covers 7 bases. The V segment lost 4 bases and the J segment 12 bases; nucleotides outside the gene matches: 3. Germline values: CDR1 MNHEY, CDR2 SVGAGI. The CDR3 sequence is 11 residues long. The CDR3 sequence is CASSSRDRQFF. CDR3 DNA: TGTGCCAGCAGTTCCCGGGACAGGCAGTTCTTC.

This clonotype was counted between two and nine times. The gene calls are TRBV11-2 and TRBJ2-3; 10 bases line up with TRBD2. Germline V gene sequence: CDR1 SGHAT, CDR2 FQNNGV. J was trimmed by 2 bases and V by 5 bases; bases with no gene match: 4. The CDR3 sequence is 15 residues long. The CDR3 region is CASSRGTSDTDTQYF. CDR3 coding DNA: TGTGCCAGCAGCAGGGGGACTAGCGACACAGATACGCAGTATTTT.

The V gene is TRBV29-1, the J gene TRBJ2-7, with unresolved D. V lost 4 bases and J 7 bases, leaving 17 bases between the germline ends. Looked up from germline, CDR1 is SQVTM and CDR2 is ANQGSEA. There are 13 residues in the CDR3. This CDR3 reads CSVGVTSFGEQYF. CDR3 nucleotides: TGCAGCGTTGGGGTGACTTCGTTTGGGGAGCAGTACTTC.

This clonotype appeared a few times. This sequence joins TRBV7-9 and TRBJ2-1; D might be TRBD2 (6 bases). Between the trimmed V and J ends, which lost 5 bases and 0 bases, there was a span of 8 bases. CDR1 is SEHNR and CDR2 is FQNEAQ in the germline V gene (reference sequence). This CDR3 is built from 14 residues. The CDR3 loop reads CASSQTSSYNEQFF. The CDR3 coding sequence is TGTGCCAGCAGCCAGACTAGCTCCTACAATGAGCAGTTCTTC.

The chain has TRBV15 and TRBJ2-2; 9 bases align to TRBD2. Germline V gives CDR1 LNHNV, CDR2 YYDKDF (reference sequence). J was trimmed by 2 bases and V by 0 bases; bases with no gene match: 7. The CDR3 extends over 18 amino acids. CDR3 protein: CATSRDSLAGYNTGELFF. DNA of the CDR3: TGTGCCACCAGCAGAGATAGCCTAGCGGGATATAACACCGGGGAGCTGTTTTTT.

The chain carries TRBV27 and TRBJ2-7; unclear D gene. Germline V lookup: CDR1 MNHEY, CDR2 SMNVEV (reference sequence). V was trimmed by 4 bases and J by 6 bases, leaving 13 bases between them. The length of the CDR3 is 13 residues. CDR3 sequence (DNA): TGTGCCAGCAGTTACAGAATTCCGGGCGAGCAGTACTTC. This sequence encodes CASSYRIPGEQYF.

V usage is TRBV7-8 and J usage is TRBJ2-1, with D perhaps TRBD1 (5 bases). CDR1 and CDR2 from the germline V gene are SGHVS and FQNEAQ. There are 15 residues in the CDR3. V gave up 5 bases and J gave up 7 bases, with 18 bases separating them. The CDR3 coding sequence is TGTGCCAGCAGCCTCCTCACCTCAGGGTCGAATGAGCAGTTCTTC. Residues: CASSLLTSGSNEQFF.

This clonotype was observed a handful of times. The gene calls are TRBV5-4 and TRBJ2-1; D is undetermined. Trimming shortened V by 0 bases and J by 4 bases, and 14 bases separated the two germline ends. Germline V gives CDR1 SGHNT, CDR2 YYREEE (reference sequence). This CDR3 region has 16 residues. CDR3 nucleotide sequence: TGTGCCAGCAGCTTGGGTGGACGGAACCAGTACAATGAGCAGTTCTTC. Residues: CASSLGGRNQYNEQFF. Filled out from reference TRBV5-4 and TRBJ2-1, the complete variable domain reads ETGVTQSPTHLIKTRGQQVTLRCSSQSGHNTVSWYQQALGQGPQFIFQYYREEENGRGNFPPRFSGLQFPNYSSELNVNALELDDSALYLCASSLGGRNQYNEQFFGPGTRLTVL.

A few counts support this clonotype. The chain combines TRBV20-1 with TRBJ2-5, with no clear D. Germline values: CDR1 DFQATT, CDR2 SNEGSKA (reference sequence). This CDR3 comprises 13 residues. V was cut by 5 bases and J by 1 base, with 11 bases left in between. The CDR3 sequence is CSAPVNIQETQYF. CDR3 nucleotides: TGCAGTGCTCCCGTAAATATCCAAGAGACCCAGTACTTC.

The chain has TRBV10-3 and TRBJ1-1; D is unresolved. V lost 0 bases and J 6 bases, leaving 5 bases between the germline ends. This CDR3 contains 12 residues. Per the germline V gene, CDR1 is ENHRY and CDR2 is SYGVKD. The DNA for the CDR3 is TGTGCCATCAGTGAGTCAGGAGCTGAAGCTTTCTTT. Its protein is CAISESGAEAFF.